The rows below give T cell receptor beta chains drawn from one sample of a study of cytomegalovirus exposure and HLA in healthy donors. TCRdb's copy holds only in-frame clones and misses some; the assay was immunoSEQ multiplex PCR. Among tens of thousands of clones listed, about three fifths were seen once. Sample: PBMCs. These receptors all come from a man aged 50 or older in good health and CMV-seropositive. Each CDR3 is given with its conserved first and last residue. Each record gives: V gene, D gene, clone size, J gene, CDR3 protein, CDR3 DNA. A D gene is named only where the DNA matches it firmly. Size tells how often a clone was seen (once, few, many) or the class of an expanded clone, and some rows leave it out.

TRBV6-5	-	-	TRBJ1-2	CASSYQGGGYGYTF	TGTGCCAGCAGTTACCAGGGCGGCGGCTATGGCTACACCTTC
TRBV10-2	TRBD1	-	TRBJ1-4	CASSDRDRSRKLFF	TGCGCCAGCAGTGACCGGGACAGGTCGAGAAAACTGTTTTTT
TRBV29-1	-	-	TRBJ1-2	CSVDGQGGFYGYTF	TGCAGCGTTGATGGGCAGGGAGGGTTCTATGGCTACACCTTC
TRBV5-1	TRBD2	once	TRBJ2-2	CASSLGASGRVTGELFF	TGCGCCAGCAGCTTGGGCGCTAGCGGGAGAGTCACCGGGGAGCTGTTTTTT
TRBV28	-	few	TRBJ1-2	CASSLRGLYYGYTF	TGTGCCAGCAGTCTACGCGGGCTCTACTATGGCTACACCTTC
TRBV5-6	-	-	TRBJ2-5	CASSLGWLGPGTQYF	TGTGCCAGCAGCTTGGGATGGTTGGGTCCGGGGACCCAGTACTTC
TRBV30	TRBD1	-	TRBJ2-7	CAWSVRRIGTGEQYF	TGTGCCTGGAGTGTACGGAGGATAGGGACAGGAGAGCAGTACTTC
TRBV4-1	TRBD2	-	TRBJ2-2	CASSQVGLAGSGELFF	TGCGCCAGCAGCCAAGTGGGACTAGCGGGTTCCGGGGAGCTGTTTTTT
TRBV20-1	-	-	TRBJ1-1	CSARRGIEAFF	TGCAGTGCGAGAAGGGGAATTGAAGCTTTCTTT
TRBV7-8	-	once	TRBJ2-7	CASSPRWGQGAYEQYF	TGTGCCAGCAGCCCCCGGTGGGGACAAGGTGCCTACGAGCAGTACTTC
TRBV7-2	-	-	TRBJ1-3	CASSFTRGNTIYF	TGTGCCAGCAGCTTCACCAGAGGAAACACCATATATTTT
TRBV5-6	-	-	TRBJ1-2	CASSFRQAHRRGYTF	TGTGCCAGCAGCTTCCGACAGGCGCACAGGCGCGGCTACACCTTC
TRBV4-2	TRBD2	-	TRBJ2-5	CASSPYSGAGGGETQYF	TGTGCCAGCAGCCCCTATTCGGGAGCGGGGGGAGGGGAGACCCAGTACTTC
TRBV28	-	few	TRBJ2-7	CASSSGGMDYEQYF	TGTGCCAGCAGTTCAGGCGGGATGGACTACGAGCAGTACTTC
TRBV5-6	-	-	TRBJ2-7	CASSLLYSSYEQYF	TGTGCCAGCAGCTTGTTATACAGCTCCTACGAGCAGTACTTC
TRBV6-1	TRBD1	-	TRBJ1-2	CASQYAVQGYYGYTF	TGTGCCAGTCAATACGCTGTACAGGGGTACTATGGCTACACCTTC
TRBV6-1	-	-	TRBJ2-7	CASIWGDSYEQYF	TGTGCCAGCATTTGGGGGGATTCCTACGAGCAGTACTTC
TRBV7-2	TRBD2	-	TRBJ2-7	CASSLTLAGGNGEQYF	TGTGCCAGCAGCTTAACGTTGGCGGGAGGGAACGGCGAGCAGTACTTC
TRBV4-2	TRBD2	-	TRBJ2-2	CASSQGVGGETGELFF	TGTGCCAGCAGCCAAGGAGTGGGAGGGGAGACCGGGGAGCTGTTTTTT
TRBV29-1	-	few	TRBJ2-5	CSVVTGKETQYF	TGCAGCGTTGTTACAGGCAAAGAGACCCAGTACTTC